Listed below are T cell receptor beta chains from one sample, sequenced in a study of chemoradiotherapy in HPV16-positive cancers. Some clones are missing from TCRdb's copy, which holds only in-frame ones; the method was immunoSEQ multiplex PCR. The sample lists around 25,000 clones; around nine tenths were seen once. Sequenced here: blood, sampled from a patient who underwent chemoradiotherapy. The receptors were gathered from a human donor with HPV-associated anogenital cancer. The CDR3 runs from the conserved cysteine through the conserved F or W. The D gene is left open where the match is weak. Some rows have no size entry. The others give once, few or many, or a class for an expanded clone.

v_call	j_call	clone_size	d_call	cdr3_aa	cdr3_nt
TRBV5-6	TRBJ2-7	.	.	CASSLTGRTYEQYF	TGTGCCAGCAGCTTGACGGGGAGGACCTACGAGCAGTACTTC
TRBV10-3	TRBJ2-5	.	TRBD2	CAISKTSGEETQYF	TGTGCCATCAGTAAAACTAGCGGAGAAGAGACCCAGTACTTC
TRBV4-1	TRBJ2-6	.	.	CASSQEGGPTGANVLTF	TGCGCCAGCAGCCAAGAGGGGGGACCCACTGGGGCCAACGTCCTGACTTTC
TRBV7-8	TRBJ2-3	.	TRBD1	CASSLGGGRGPDTQYF	TGTGCCAGCAGCTTAGGAGGGGGAAGGGGGCCAGATACGCAGTATTTT
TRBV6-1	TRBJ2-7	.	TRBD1	CASNKAGTVYEQYF	TGTGCCAGCAACAAAGCCGGGACAGTGTACGAGCAGTACTTC
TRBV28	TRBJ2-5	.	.	CASSPHAANQETQYF	TGTGCCAGCAGTCCACATGCCGCCAACCAAGAGACCCAGTACTTC
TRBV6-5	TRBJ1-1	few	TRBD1	CASSSTGKAFF	TGTGCCAGCAGTTCGACAGGGAAAGCTTTCTTT
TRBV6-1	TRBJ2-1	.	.	CASSEARGKASYNEQFF	TGTGCCAGCAGTGAAGCGCGCGGGAAAGCGTCCTACAATGAGCAGTTCTTC
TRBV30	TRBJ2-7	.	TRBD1	CAWRIRTGYSYEQYF	TGTGCCTGGAGGATCCGGACAGGGTACTCCTACGAGCAGTACTTC
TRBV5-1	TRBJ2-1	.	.	CASSWPAGLYNEQFF	TGCGCCAGCAGCTGGCCGGCTGGGCTCTACAATGAGCAGTTCTTC
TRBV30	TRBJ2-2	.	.	CAWSDPTGTGELFF	TGTGCCTGGAGTGACCCAACAGGGACCGGGGAGCTGTTTTTT
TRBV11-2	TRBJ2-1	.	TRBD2	CASSLDWRTRTEQFF	TGTGCCAGCAGCTTAGATTGGAGGACTAGAACTGAGCAGTTCTTC
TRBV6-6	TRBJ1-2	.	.	CASSYPQLSYGYTF	TGTGCCAGCAGTTACCCCCAATTAAGCTATGGCTACACCTTC
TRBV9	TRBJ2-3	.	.	CASSGAPGTDTQYF	TGTGCCAGCAGCGGAGCCCCGGGCACAGATACGCAGTATTTT
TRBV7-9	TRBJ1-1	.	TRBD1	CASSSGPNRGLSGNTEAFF	TGTGCCAGCAGCTCTGGGCCGAACAGGGGGCTTTCAGGAAACACTGAAGCTTTCTTT
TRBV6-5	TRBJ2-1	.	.	CASSYSTAADEQFF	TGTGCCAGCAGTTACTCGACGGCGGCAGATGAGCAGTTCTTC
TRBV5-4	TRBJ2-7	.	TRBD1	CASSLAGTGGSGF	TGTGCCAGCAGCTTGGCCGGGACAGGGGGCAGTGGCTTC
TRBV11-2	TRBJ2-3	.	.	CASSFASRTDMQYF	TGTGCCAGCAGCTTTGCATCCCGCACAGATATGCAGTATTTT
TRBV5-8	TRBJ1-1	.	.	CASSHLRRGATEAFF	TGTGCCAGCAGCCATCTTAGGAGGGGCGCCACTGAAGCTTTCTTT
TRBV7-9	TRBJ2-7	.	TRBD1	CASSLSPGQGSSYEQYF	TGTGCCAGCAGCTTAAGCCCGGGACAGGGTTCCTCCTACGAGCAGTACTTC
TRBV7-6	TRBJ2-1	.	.	CASSHLGSDEQFF	TGTGCCAGCAGCCACCTAGGATCCGATGAGCAGTTCTTC
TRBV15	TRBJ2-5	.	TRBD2	CATSGDPSGGGILKTQYF	TGTGCCACCAGTGGGGATCCTAGCGGGGGGGGTATCTTGAAGACCCAGTACTTC
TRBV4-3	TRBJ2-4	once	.	CASSQDLGRTSKNIQYF	TGCGCCAGCAGCCAAGATCTAGGCCGGACGAGCAAAAACATTCAGTACTTC
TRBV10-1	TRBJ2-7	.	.	CASGPGLAGYEQYF	TGCGCCAGCGGACCGGGCCTTGCAGGGTACGAGCAGTACTTC
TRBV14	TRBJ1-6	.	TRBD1	CASSLGTGWHLNSPLHF	TGTGCCAGCAGCCTAGGGACAGGGTGGCATCTGAATTCACCCCTCCACTTT
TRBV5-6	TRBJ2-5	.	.	CASSFGQSPETQYF	TGTGCCAGCAGCTTCGGACAGTCGCCAGAGACCCAGTACTTC
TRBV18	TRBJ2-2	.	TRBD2	CASSPLAGETGELFF	TGTGCCAGCTCACCCCTAGCGGGGGAAACCGGGGAGCTGTTTTTT
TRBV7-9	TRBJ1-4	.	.	CATHRGQATNEKLFF	TGTGCCACCCATCGGGGCCAAGCTACTAATGAAAAACTGTTTTTT
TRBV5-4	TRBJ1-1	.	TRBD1	CASSARDRANTEAFF	TGTGCCAGCAGCGCCCGGGACAGGGCGAACACTGAAGCTTTCTTT
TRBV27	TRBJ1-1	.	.	CATQGGGAFF	TGTGCCACCCAAGGTGGAGGGGCTTTCTTT
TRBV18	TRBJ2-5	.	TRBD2	CASSPSSGRRQETQYF	TGTGCCAGCTCCCCCTCTAGCGGGAGACGCCAAGAGACCCAGTACTTC
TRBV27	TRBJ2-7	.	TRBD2	CASSPGLAVEQYF	TGTGCCAGCAGTCCCGGACTAGCGGTCGAGCAGTACTTC
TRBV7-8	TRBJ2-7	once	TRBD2	CASSSGTSGIYEQYF	TGTGCCAGCAGCTCCGGGACTAGCGGGATTTACGAGCAGTACTTC
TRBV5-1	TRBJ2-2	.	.	CASSLPLGLAANTGELFF	TGCGCCAGCAGCTTACCCCTGGGGCTAGCAGCGAACACCGGGGAGCTGTTTTTT
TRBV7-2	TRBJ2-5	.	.	CASSLGGAGSETQYF	TGTGCCAGCAGCTTAGGCGGGGCGGGCTCAGAGACCCAGTACTTC
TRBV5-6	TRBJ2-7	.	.	CASSFLAALSYEQYF	TGTGCCAGCAGCTTCCTGGCAGCCCTCTCCTACGAGCAGTACTTC
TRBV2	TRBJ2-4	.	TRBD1	CASRGQGNIQYF	TGTGCCAGCAGGGGACAGGGAAACATTCAGTACTTC
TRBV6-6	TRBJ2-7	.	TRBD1	CASNFRDRVQQYF	TGTGCCAGCAATTTCAGGGACAGGGTTCAGCAGTACTTC
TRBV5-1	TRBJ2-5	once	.	CASSVGTRETQYF	TGCGCCAGCAGCGTCGGGACGCGGGAGACCCAGTACTTC
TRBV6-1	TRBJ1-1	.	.	CASLTGLGTEAFF	TGTGCCAGCCTTACAGGGTTAGGAACTGAAGCTTTCTTT
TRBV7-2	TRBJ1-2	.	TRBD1	CASRGGQILYSYTF	TGTGCCAGCAGAGGGGGACAGATCCTGTATAGCTACACCTTC
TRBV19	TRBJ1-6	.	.	CATSNRADNSPLHF	TGTGCCACCTCAAACAGGGCGGACAATTCACCCCTCCACTTT
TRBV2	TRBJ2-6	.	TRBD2	CASSEVPPLAGRSRANVLTF	TGTGCCAGCAGTGAAGTGCCACCACTAGCGGGACGTAGTCGGGCCAACGTCCTGACTTTC
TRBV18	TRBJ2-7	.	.	CASSLQGETYEQYF	TGTGCCAGCTCACTGCAGGGTGAGACCTACGAGCAGTACTTC
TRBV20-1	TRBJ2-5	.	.	CSARGQETQYF	TGCAGTGCTAGGGGACAAGAGACCCAGTACTTC
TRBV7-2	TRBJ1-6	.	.	CASSLASDSALHF	TGTGCCAGCAGCTTAGCTAGCGACAGTGCACTCCACTTT
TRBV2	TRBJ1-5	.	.	CASSQGLNSNQPQHF	TGTGCCAGCAGCCAGGGACTTAATAGCAATCAGCCCCAGCATTTT
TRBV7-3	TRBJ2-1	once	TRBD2	CASSLRPGLAGDNEQFF	TGTGCCAGCAGCTTACGACCGGGACTAGCGGGGGACAATGAGCAGTTCTTC
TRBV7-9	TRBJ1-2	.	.	CASSLLAALYGYTF	TGTGCCAGCAGCTTGTTGGCAGCCCTCTATGGCTACACCTTC
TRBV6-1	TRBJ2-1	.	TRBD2	CAADRAGARGEQFF	TGTGCCGCGGACCGGGCGGGAGCTAGAGGTGAGCAGTTCTTC
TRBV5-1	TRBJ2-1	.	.	CASNPPEGEQFF	TGCGCCAGCAACCCTCCTGAGGGAGAGCAGTTCTTC
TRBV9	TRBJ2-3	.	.	CASSPHAGTDTQYF	TGTGCCAGCAGCCCCCACGCTGGCACAGATACGCAGTATTTT
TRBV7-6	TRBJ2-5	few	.	CASSLPFSGQETQYF	TGTGCCAGCAGCTTACCCTTCTCCGGCCAAGAGACCCAGTACTTC
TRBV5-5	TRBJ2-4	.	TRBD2	CASSSGGGEDIQYF	TGTGCCAGCAGCTCCGGCGGGGGGGAGGACATTCAGTACTTC
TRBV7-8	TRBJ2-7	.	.	CASGILTGLSYEQYF	TGTGCCAGCGGGATCCTGACGGGACTCTCCTACGAGCAGTACTTC